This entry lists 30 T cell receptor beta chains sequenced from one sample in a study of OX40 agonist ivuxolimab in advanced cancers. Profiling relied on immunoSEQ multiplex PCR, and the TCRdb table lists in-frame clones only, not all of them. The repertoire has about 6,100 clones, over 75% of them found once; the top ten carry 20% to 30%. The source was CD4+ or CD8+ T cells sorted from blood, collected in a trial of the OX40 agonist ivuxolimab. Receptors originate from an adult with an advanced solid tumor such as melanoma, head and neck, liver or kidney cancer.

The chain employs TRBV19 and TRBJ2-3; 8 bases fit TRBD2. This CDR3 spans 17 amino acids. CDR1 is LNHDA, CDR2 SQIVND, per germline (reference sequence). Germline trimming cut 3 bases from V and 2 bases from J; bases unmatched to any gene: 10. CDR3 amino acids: CASSIGREGLNTDTQYF. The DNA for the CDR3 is TGTGCCAGTAGTATTGGTCGGGAGGGTCTGAACACAGATACGCAGTATTTT.

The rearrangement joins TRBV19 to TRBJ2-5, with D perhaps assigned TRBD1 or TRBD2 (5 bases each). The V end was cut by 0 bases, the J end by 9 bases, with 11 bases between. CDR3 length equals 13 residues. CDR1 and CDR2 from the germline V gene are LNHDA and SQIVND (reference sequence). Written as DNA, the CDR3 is TGTGCCAGTAGTATAGACCCCGGGGCGCCCCAGTACTTC. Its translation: CASSIDPGAPQYF.

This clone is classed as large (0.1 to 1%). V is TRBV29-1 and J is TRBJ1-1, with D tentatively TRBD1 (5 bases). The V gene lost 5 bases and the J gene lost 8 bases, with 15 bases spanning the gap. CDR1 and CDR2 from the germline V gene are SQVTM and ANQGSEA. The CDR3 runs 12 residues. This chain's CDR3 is CSVPQDSREAFF. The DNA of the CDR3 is TGCAGCGTTCCCCAAGACAGTCGAGAAGCTTTCTTT.

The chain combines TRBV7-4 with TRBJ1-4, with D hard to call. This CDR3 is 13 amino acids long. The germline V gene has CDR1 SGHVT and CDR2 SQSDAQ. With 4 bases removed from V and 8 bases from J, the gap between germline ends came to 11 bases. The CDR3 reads CASSSQDGEKLFF. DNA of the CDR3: TGTGCCAGCAGCTCCCAGGACGGCGAAAAACTGTTTTTT.

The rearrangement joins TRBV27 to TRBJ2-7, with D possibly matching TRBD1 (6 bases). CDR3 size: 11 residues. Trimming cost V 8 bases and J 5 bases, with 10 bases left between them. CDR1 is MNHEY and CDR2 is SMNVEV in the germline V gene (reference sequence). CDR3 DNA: TGTGCCAGCGCTACAGGGAACGAGCAGTACTTC. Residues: CASATGNEQYF.

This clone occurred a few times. The CDR3 DNA reads as TGTGCCAGCAGCCTCACAGGGAGTCGGGAAGCTTTCTTT. Protein sequence: CASSLTGSREAFF. J is TRBJ1-1 and V is TRBV7-6, with a possible D match to TRBD1 (6 bases). The CDR3 runs 13 residues. V shed 5 bases and J shed 8 bases, with 15 bases lying between them. Germline-derived CDR1 and CDR2 are SGHVS and FNYEAQ. The whole variable domain, filled in from reference TRBV7-6 and TRBJ1-1, reads GAGVSQSPRYKVTKRGQDVALRCDPISGHVSLYWYRQALGQGPEFLTYFNYEAQQDKSGLPNDRFSAERPEGSISTLTIQRTEQRDSAMYRCASSLTGSREAFFGQGTRLTVV.

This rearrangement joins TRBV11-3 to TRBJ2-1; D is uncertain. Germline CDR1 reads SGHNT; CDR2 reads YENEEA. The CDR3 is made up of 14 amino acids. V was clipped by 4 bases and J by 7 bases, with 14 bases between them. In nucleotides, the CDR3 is TGTGCCAGCAGCTCCATCTCGCGCCGAAATGAGCAGTTCTTC. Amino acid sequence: CASSSISRRNEQFF. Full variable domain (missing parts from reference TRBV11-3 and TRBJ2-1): EAGVVQSPRYKIIEKKQPVAFWCNPISGHNTLYWYLQNLGQGPELLIRYENEEAVDDSQLPKDRFSAERLKGVDSTLKIQPAELGDSAVYLCASSSISRRNEQFFGPGTRLTVL.

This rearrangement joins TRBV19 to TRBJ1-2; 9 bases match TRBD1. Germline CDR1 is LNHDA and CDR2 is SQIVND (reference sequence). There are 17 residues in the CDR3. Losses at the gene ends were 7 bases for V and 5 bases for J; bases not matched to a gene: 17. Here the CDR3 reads CASTTPFLDRGEYGYTF. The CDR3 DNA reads TGTGCCAGTACCACCCCCTTCCTTGACAGGGGGGAGTATGGCTACACCTTC.

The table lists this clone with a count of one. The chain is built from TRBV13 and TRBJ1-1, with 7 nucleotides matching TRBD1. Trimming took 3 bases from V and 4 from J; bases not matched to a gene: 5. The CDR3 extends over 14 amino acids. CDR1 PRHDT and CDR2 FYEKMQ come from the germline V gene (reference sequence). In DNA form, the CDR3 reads TGTGCCAGCAGCTTGCAGGGGGTGAGCACTGAAGCTTTCTTT. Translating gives CASSLQGVSTEAFF.

In DNA, the CDR3 is TGTGCCAGCAGCCCGGACACCATCTCCTACAATGAGCAGTTCTTC. This gives the protein CASSPDTISYNEQFF. V is TRBV11-3 and J is TRBJ2-1; D possibly corresponds to TRBD1 (5 bases). This CDR3 is built from 15 residues. Germline CDR1 reads SGHNT; CDR2 reads YENEEA. The V end was cut by 5 bases, the J end by 0 bases, with 11 bases between.

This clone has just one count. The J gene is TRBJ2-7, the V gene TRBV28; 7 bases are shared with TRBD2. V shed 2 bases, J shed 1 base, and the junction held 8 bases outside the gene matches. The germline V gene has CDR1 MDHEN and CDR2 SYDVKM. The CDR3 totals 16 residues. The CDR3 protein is CASSLRYEGGSYEQYF. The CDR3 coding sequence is TGTGCCAGCAGTTTAAGGTATGAGGGAGGGTCCTACGAGCAGTACTTC.

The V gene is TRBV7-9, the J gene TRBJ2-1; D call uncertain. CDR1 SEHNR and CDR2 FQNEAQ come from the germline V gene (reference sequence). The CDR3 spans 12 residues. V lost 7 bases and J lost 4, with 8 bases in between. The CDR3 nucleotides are TGTGCCAGCATATCGCGGTACAATGAGCAGTTCTTC. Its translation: CASISRYNEQFF.

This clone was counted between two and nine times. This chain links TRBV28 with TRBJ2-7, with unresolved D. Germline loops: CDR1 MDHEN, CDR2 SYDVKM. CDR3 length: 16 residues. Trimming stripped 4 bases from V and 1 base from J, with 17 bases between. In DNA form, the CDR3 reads TGTGCCAGCAGTTGGGGTTGGTCTTTCGAGTCCTACGAGCAGTACTTC. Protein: CASSWGWSFESYEQYF.

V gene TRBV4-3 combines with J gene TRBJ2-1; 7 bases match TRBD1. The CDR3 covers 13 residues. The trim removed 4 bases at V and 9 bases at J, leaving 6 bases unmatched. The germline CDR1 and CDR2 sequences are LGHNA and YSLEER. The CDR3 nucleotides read TGCGCCAGCAGCCCATTCGGGACAGCTGAGCAGTTCTTC. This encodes CASSPFGTAEQFF.

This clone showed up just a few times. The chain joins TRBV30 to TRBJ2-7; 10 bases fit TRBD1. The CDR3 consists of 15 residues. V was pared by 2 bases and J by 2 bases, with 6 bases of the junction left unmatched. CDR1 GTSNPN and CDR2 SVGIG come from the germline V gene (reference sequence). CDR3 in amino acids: CAWSFPGQGTYEQYF. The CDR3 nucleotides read TGTGCCTGGAGTTTTCCGGGACAGGGGACCTACGAGCAGTACTTC. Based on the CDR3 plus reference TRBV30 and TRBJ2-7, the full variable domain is SQTIHQWPATLVQPVGSPLSLECTVEGTSNPNLYWYRQAAGRGLQLLFYSVGIGQISSEVPQNLSASRPQDRQFILSSKKLLLSDSGFYLCAWSFPGQGTYEQYFGPGTRLTVT.

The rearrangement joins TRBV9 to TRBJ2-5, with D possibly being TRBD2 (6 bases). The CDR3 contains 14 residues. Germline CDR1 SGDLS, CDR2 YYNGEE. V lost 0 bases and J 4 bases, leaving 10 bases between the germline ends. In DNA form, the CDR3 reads TGTGCCAGCAGCGTAGTGTCCGGGGGAGAGACCCAGTACTTC. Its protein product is CASSVVSGGETQYF.

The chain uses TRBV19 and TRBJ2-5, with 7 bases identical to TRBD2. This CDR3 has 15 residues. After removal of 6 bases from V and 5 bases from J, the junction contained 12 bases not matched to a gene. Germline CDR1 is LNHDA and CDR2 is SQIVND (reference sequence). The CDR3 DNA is TGTGCCAGTAGCAAACGGCGCGGGGAGGGGGAGACCCAGTACTTC. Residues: CASSKRRGEGETQYF.

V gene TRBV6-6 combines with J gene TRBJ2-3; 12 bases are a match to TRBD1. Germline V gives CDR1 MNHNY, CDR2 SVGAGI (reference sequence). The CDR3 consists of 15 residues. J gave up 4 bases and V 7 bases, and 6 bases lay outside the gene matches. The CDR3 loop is CASTQGTGGADTQYF. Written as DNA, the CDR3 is TGTGCCAGCACCCAGGGGACAGGGGGCGCAGATACGCAGTATTTT.

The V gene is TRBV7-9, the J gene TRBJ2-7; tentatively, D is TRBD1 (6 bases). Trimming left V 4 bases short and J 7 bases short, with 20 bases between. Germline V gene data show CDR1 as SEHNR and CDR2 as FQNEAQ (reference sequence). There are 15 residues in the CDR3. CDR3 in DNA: TGTGCCAGCAGCTCAGATGCACAGGGCCCCAGGGAGCAGTACTTC. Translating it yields CASSSDAQGPREQYF. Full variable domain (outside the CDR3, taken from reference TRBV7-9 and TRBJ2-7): DTGVSQNPRHKITKRGQNVTFRCDPISEHNRLYWYRQTLGQGPEFLTYFQNEAQLEKSRLLSDRFSAERPKGSFSTLEIQRTEQGDSAMYLCASSSDAQGPREQYFGPGTRLTVT.

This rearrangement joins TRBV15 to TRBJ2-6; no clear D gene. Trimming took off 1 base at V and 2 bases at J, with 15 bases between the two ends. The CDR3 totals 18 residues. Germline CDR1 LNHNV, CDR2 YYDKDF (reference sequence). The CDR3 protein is CATSRVRESMPGANVLTF. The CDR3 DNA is TGTGCCACCAGCAGAGTTAGAGAATCTATGCCTGGGGCCAACGTCCTGACTTTC.

The CDR3 nucleotides are TGTGCCAGCAGTACAGTCATTAGCAATCAGCCCCAGCATTTT. Its protein product is CASSTVISNQPQHF. The chain carries TRBV21-1 and TRBJ1-5; TRBD1, the table's D call, lacks a check against the DNA. TRBV21-1 is flagged as a pseudogene. CDR3 size: 14 residues.

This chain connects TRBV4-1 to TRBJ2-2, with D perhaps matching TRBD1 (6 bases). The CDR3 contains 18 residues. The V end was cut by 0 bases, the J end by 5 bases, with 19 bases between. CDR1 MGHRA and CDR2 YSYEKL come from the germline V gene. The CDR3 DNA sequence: TGCGCCAGCAGCCAAGATCAAGTTCTGGGACAAGGAACCGGGGAGCTGTTTTTT. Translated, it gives CASSQDQVLGQGTGELFF.

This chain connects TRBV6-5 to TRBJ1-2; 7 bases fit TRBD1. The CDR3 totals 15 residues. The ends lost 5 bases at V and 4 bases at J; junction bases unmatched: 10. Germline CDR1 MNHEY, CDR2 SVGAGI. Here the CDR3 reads CASSKQTGSAYGYTF. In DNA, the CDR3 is TGTGCCAGCAGTAAACAGACAGGGTCTGCCTATGGCTACACCTTC.

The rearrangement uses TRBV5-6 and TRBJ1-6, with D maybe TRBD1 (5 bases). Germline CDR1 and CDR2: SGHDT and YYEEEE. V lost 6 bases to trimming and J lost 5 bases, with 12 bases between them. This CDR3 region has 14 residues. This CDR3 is CASNAQGNNSPLHF. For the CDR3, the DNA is TGTGCCAGCAACGCGCAGGGTAATAATTCACCCCTCCACTTT.

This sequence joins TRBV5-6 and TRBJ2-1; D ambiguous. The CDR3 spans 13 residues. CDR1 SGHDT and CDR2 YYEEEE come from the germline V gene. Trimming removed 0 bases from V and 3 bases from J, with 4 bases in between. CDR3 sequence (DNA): TGTGCCAGCAGCTTGGGCAGCTACAATGAGCAGTTCTTC. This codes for CASSLGSYNEQFF.

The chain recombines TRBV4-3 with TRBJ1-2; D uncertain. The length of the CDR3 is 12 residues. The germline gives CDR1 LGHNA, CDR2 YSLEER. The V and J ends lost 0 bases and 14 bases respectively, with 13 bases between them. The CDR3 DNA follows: TGCGCCAGCAGCCAAGATATGAGGGTTCAGACCTTC. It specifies CASSQDMRVQTF.

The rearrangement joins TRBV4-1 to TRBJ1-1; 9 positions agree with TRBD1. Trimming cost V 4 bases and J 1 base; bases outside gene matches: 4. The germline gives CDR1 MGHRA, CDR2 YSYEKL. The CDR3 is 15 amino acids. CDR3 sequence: CASSPGQGQNTEAFF. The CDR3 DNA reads TGCGCCAGCAGCCCAGGACAGGGGCAGAACACTGAAGCTTTCTTT.

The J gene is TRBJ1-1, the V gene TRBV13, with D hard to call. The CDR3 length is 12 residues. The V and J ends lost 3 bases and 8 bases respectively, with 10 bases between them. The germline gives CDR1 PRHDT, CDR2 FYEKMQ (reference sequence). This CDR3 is CASSFGTAEAFF. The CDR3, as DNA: TGTGCCAGCAGCTTTGGCACAGCCGAAGCTTTCTTT.

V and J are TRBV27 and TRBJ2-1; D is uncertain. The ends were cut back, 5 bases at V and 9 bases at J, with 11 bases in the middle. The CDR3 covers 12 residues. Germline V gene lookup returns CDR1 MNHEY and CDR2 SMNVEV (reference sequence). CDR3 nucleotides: TGTGCCAGCAGTGGGTCGCCTGGTGAGCAGTTCTTC. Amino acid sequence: CASSGSPGEQFF.

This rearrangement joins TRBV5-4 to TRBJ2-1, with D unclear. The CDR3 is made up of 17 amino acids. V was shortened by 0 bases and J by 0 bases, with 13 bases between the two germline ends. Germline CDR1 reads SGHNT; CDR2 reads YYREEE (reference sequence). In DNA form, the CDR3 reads TGTGCCAGCAGCTTGGGCGAGCTGGGTAGCTCCTACAATGAGCAGTTCTTC. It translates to CASSLGELGSSYNEQFF.